The 20 T cell receptor beta chains given below trace back to one sample, sequenced in a study of cytomegalovirus exposure and HLA in healthy donors. The primer mix had 60 Vbeta and 13 Jbeta primers. The protocol was immunoSEQ multiplex PCR, while the TCRdb copy is restricted to in-frame clones and leaves out a portion. Of 150,000 or so clones in the sample, around three quarters are singletons; the top ten hold 1%. The sequenced sample consisted of PBMCs. The source of these receptors is a woman in her fifties or sixties in good health and CMV-seropositive.

This chain uses TRBV30 with TRBJ2-2; tentatively, D is TRBD1 (6 bases). CDR1 and CDR2 from the germline V gene are GTSNPN and SVGIG (reference sequence). V lost 3 bases and J lost 5, with 22 bases in between. The CDR3 spans 17 residues. In DNA form, the CDR3 reads TGTGCCTGGAGCTCCGGAGCCAGGGGCGTCGGGACCGGGGAGCTGTTTTTT. Protein product: CAWSSGARGVGTGELFF. Full variable domain (rest looked up from reference TRBV30 and TRBJ2-2): SQTIHQWPATLVQPVGSPLSLECTVEGTSNPNLYWYRQAAGRGLQLLFYSVGIGQISSEVPQNLSASRPQDRQFILSSKKLLLSDSGFYLCAWSSGARGVGTGELFFGEGSRLTVL.

The rearrangement uses TRBV7-8 and TRBJ2-3; TRBD2 matches 11 bases. The CDR3 has 15 amino acids. Germline-derived CDR1 and CDR2 are SGHVS and FQNEAQ. The trim removed 7 bases at V and 7 bases at J, leaving 10 bases unmatched. CDR3 in DNA: TGTGCCAGCACCCCCGTGGCTAGCGGGGGGTATACGCAGTATTTT. This encodes CASTPVASGGYTQYF.

This clone came up once. The chain is built from TRBV7-6 and TRBJ1-4; TRBD1 matches 8 bases. Germline V gene sequence: CDR1 SGHVS, CDR2 FNYEAQ. CDR3 length: 14 amino acids. V gave up 4 bases and J gave up 6 bases; unmatched junction bases: 4. CDR3 residues: CASSSGTGHEKLFF. The CDR3 bases are TGTGCCAGCAGCTCCGGGACAGGACATGAAAAACTGTTTTTT.

DNA of the CDR3: TGTGCCAGCAGTAAGAACCGGGACTCCTACAATGAGCAGTTCTTC. As protein: CASSKNRDSYNEQFF. This chain connects TRBV6-6 to TRBJ2-1; D perhaps matches TRBD2 (5 bases). Germline V gives CDR1 MNHNY, CDR2 SVGAGI (reference sequence). This CDR3 is 15 amino acids long. Trimming removed 5 bases from V and 0 bases from J, with 11 bases in between.

The chain couples TRBV9 to TRBJ1-3; 9 nucleotides align to TRBD1. Germline CDR1 is SGDLS and CDR2 is YYNGEE. CDR3 length: 15 amino acids. After removal of 4 bases from V and 3 bases from J, the junction contained 5 bases not matched to a gene. The CDR3 here is CASSPQGASGNTIYF. CDR3 coding DNA: TGTGCCAGCAGCCCACAGGGGGCGAGTGGAAACACCATATATTTT.

V gene TRBV5-6 combines with J gene TRBJ2-1, with TRBD2 identical over 11 bases. Trimming took 0 bases from V and 9 from J; bases not matched to a gene: 17. The CDR3 covers 19 residues. Germline CDR1 and CDR2: SGHDT and YYEEEE. DNA of the CDR3: TGTGCCAGCAGCTTGGGGAACGCGGGACTAGCGGCCGGTCGGAGTGAGCAGTTCTTC. Translated: CASSLGNAGLAAGRSEQFF.

This chain connects TRBV7-2 to TRBJ2-7; 7 nucleotides agree with TRBD2. V trimming: 5 bases; J trimming: 3 bases; junction bases outside the gene matches: 13. The CDR3 length is 16 residues. The germline V gene encodes CDR1 SGHTA and CDR2 FQGNSA. The CDR3 DNA sequence: TGTGCCAGCAGCCGAACTAGCGCCACAACCAACTACGAGCAGTACTTC. Protein sequence: CASSRTSATTNYEQYF.

This rearrangement joins TRBV11-3 to TRBJ1-3, with 7 bases aligning to TRBD1. V shed 4 bases and J 5 bases; nucleotides not matched to a gene: 5. Per germline, CDR1 SGHNT and CDR2 YENEEA. This CDR3 has 14 amino acids. CDR3 sequence (DNA): TGTGCCAGCAGCTGGTGGGACAGAAGAAACACCATATATTTT. Its translation: CASSWWDRRNTIYF.

This clone was seen just once. The chain links TRBV7-2 to TRBJ1-5; D is ambiguous. Germline loops: CDR1 SGHTA, CDR2 FQGNSA. V dropped 2 bases and J dropped 6 bases, with 20 bases sitting between them. This CDR3 is 17 amino acids long. This chain's CDR3 is CASSLYFVGRKRQPQHF. CDR3 sequence (DNA): TGTGCCAGCAGCTTATATTTTGTGGGGAGGAAGCGTCAGCCCCAGCATTTT.

The chain carries TRBV2 and TRBJ1-1, with a tentative D call TRBD1 (6 bases). The CDR3 is made up of 13 amino acids. V was clipped by 9 bases and J by 0 bases, with 11 bases between them. The germline gives CDR1 SNHLY, CDR2 FYNNEI. The CDR3 bases are TGTGCCAGTACGACAGGCCTGAACACTGAAGCTTTCTTT. It yields the protein CASTTGLNTEAFF.

The rearrangement uses TRBV28 and TRBJ2-5; D call uncertain. The CDR3 is 15 amino acids. Germline CDR1 reads MDHEN; CDR2 reads SYDVKM. The germline V and J ends were trimmed by 6 bases and 3 bases, with 17 bases remaining between them. CDR3 sequence: CASSLTPTAKETQYF. The CDR3, as DNA: TGTGCCAGCAGCTTAACACCGACTGCGAAAGAGACCCAGTACTTC. Full variable domain (outside the CDR3, taken from reference TRBV28 and TRBJ2-5): DVKVTQSSRYLVKRTGEKVFLECVQDMDHENMFWYRQDPGLGLRLIYFSYDVKMKEKGDIPEGYSVSREKKERFSLILESASTNQTSMYLCASSLTPTAKETQYFGPGTRLLVL.

There are a few counts of this clone. The CDR3 reads CASSRKTRRIYNEQFF. The CDR3 DNA reads TGTGCCAGCAGCCGGAAGACTAGGCGAATCTACAATGAGCAGTTCTTC. The chain recombines TRBV7-2 with TRBJ2-1, with a tentative D call TRBD2 (6 bases). V lost 5 bases and J lost 3, with 17 bases in between. This CDR3 region has 16 residues. The germline CDR1 and CDR2 sequences are SGHTA and FQGNSA.

This clone was seen a few times. The genes are TRBV7-2 and TRBJ1-6; a weak D match, TRBD1 (5 bases). Deletions cut 0 bases from V and 5 bases from J, with 8 bases between. The CDR3 consists of 15 residues. Germline V lookup: CDR1 SGHTA, CDR2 FQGNSA. CDR3 in amino acids: CASSLADRDNSPLHF. Here the CDR3 DNA reads TGTGCCAGCAGCTTAGCCGACAGAGATAATTCACCCCTCCACTTT.

This chain joins TRBV7-2 and TRBJ2-3; 7 bases align to TRBD2. CDR3 length: 15 residues. The V segment lost 6 bases and the J segment 3 bases; nucleotides outside the gene matches: 9. The germline gives CDR1 SGHTA, CDR2 FQGNSA. The CDR3 nucleotides are TGTGCCAGCAGTCTCGGACTAGGAAGAACAGATACGCAGTATTTT. Encoded protein: CASSLGLGRTDTQYF.

The rearrangement links TRBV2 to TRBJ2-3; D perhaps matches TRBD2 (7 bases). There are 16 residues in the CDR3. V was trimmed by 4 bases and J by 1 base, leaving 15 bases between them. Looked up from germline, CDR1 is SNHLY and CDR2 is FYNNEI. The CDR3 nucleotides read TGTGCCAGCAGTGGAGGGGGGGGGATCGGCACAGATACGCAGTATTTT. Its translation: CASSGGGGIGTDTQYF.

V is TRBV25-1 and J is TRBJ1-2, with unresolved D. CDR1 and CDR2 from the germline V gene are MGHDK and SYGVNS. The CDR3 runs 14 residues. Trimming pared 4 bases from V and 4 bases from J, leaving 13 bases between. In DNA form, the CDR3 reads TGTGCCAGCAGTGCCACCCAATTTAGCTATGGCTACACCTTC. Amino acid sequence: CASSATQFSYGYTF.

This clone was seen only once. The chain uses TRBV4-2 and TRBJ2-6; perhaps TRBD1 as D (5 bases). CDR3 length: 17 residues. Looked up from germline, CDR1 is LGHNA and CDR2 is YNFKEQ. V was cut by 0 bases and J by 2 bases, with 11 bases left in between. The CDR3 sequence is CASSQDSLRAGANVLTF. CDR3 coding DNA: TGTGCCAGCAGCCAAGATTCCCTCAGGGCTGGGGCCAACGTCCTGACTTTC.

This clone was seen only a few times. The CDR3 protein is CASSYARQGKPSGANVLTF. CDR3 sequence (DNA): TGTGCCAGTAGTTACGCCCGACAGGGGAAACCCTCTGGGGCCAACGTCCTGACTTTC. V is TRBV19 and J is TRBJ2-6; 8 bases line up with TRBD1. Germline values: CDR1 LNHDA, CDR2 SQIVND (reference sequence). V lost 5 bases and J lost 0; bases outside the gene matches: 12. The CDR3 is made up of 19 amino acids.

V gene TRBV10-3 combines with J gene TRBJ1-2, with 7 bases that match TRBD1. J was trimmed by 6 bases and V by 10 bases; bases with no gene match: 11. The CDR3 has 13 amino acids. In germline, CDR1 is ENHRY, CDR2 SYGVKD. The CDR3 DNA sequence: TGTGCCAATAGACAGGGTGGGGATCATGGCTACACCTTC. It is translated as CANRQGGDHGYTF.

This chain uses TRBV15 with TRBJ1-5; D is ambiguous. Trimming removed 0 bases at V and 12 bases at J, with 12 bases between. Germline lookup yields CDR1 LNHNV and CDR2 YYDKDF (reference sequence). This CDR3 is 13 amino acids long. The CDR3 sequence: CATSRDAGRRQHF. The DNA for the CDR3 is TGTGCCACCAGCAGAGACGCAGGCCGTCGCCAGCATTTT. Combining the CDR3 with reference TRBV15 and TRBJ1-5 gives the whole variable domain DAMVIQNPRYQVTQFGKPVTLSCSQTLNHNVMYWYQQKSSQAPKLLFHYYDKDFNNEADTPDNFQSRRPNTSFCFLDIRSPGLGDTAMYLCATSRDAGRRQHFGDGTRLSIL.